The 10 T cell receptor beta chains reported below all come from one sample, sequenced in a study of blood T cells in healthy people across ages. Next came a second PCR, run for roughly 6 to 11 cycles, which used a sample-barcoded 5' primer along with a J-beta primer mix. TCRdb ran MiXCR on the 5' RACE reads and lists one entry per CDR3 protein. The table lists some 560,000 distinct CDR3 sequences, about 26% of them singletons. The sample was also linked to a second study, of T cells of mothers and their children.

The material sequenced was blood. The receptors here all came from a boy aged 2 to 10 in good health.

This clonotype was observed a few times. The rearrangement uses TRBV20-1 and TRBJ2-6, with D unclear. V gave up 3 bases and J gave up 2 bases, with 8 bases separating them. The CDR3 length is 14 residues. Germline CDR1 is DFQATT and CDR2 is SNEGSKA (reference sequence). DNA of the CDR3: TGCAGTGCTAGCGCCGGACCTGGGGCCAACGTCCTGACTTTC. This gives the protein CSASAGPGANVLTF.

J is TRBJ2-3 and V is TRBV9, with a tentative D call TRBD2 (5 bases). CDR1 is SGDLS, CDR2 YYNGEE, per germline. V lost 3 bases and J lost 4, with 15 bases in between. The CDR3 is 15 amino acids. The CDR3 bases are TGTGCCAGCAGCGAGGAGGACGGATTTTCAGATACGCAGTATTTT. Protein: CASSEEDGFSDTQYF.

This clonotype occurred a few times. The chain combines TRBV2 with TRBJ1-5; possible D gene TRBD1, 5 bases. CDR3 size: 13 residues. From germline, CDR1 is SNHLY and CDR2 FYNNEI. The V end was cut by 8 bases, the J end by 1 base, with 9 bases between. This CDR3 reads CASGGTSNQPQHF. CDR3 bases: TGTGCCAGCGGAGGGACGAGCAATCAGCCCCAGCATTTT.

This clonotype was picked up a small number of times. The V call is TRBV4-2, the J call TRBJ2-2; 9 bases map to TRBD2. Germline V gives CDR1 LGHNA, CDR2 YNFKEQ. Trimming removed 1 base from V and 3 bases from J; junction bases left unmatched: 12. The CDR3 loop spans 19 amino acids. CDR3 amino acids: CASSQVSGSASGDTGELFF. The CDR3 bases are TGTGCCAGCAGCCAAGTCTCGGGTTCGGCTAGCGGGGACACCGGGGAGCTGTTTTTT.

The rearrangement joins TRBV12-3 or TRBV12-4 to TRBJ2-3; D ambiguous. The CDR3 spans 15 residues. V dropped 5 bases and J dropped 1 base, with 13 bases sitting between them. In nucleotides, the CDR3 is TGTGCCAGCAGTGAAGAGATATCTGGCACAGATACGCAGTATTTT. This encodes CASSEEISGTDTQYF.

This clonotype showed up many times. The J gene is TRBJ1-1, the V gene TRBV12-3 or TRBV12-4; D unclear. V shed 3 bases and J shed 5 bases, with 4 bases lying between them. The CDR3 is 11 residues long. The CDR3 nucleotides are TGTGCCAGCAGTTTGGGTACTGAAGCTTTCTTT. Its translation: CASSLGTEAFF.

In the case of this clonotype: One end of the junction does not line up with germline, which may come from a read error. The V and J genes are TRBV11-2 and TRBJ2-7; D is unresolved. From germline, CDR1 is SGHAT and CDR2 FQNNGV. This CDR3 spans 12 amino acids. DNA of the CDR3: TGTGCCAGCAGCTTAGATCAGTTCGCGCCCCACTTC. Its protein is CASSLDQFAPHF.

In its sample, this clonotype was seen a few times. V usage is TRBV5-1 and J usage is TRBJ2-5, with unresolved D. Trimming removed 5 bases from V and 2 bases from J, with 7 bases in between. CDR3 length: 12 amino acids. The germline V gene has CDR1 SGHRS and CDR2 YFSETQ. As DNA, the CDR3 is TGCGCCAGCAGGTGGGCGCAAGAGACCCAGTACTTC. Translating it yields CASRWAQETQYF.

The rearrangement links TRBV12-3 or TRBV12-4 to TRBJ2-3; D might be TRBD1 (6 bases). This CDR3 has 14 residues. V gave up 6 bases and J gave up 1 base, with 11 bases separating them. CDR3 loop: CASRTGSGTDTQYF. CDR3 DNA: TGTGCCAGCAGGACAGGATCTGGCACAGATACGCAGTATTTT.

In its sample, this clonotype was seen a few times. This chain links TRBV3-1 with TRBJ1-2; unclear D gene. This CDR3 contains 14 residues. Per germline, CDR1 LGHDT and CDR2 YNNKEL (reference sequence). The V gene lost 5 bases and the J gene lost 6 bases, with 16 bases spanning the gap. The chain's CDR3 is CASSSDPLWDGYTF. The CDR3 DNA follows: TGTGCCAGCAGCTCCGATCCCCTCTGGGATGGCTACACCTTC.